What follows is one TCR beta chain and its context. These data belong to a study of blood T cell repertoires in COVID-19. Data came from immunoSEQ multiplex PCR; TCRdb stores just in-frame clones and leaves some out. The profile shows roughly 170,000 clones, 80% to 90% of them singletons. This CDR3 region has 14 residues. CDR1 and CDR2 from the germline V gene are SGHNT and YYREEE (reference sequence). Trimming cost V 4 bases and J 8 bases, with 13 bases left between them. The receptor's source is a woman in her fifties or sixties with COVID-19, enrolled during active disease. The sample was peripheral blood. This rearrangement joins TRBV5-4 to TRBJ1-6; D is undetermined. The CDR3 nucleotides are TGTGCCAGCAGCCTTACGGGGTATGATTCACCCCTCCACTTT. Translated: CASSLTGYDSPLHF.